This T cell receptor beta chain was obtained from a study of blood T cell repertoires in COVID-19. The wider study: Nucleic acid was either cDNA or gDNA, and it came from T cells, B-cell-depleted T cells, or PBMCs.

Per the germline V gene, CDR1 is KGHSH and CDR2 is LQKENI. With V trimmed by 0 bases and J by 7 bases, 7 bases remained unmatched. This CDR3 is 15 amino acids long. Sequencing was performed with immunoSEQ multiplex PCR; in TCRdb, only in-frame clones are kept and a portion is missing. The sample includes 70,000 to 95,000 clones, roughly nine tenths of them seen just once. This chain joins TRBV18 and TRBJ2-7; 9 bases are shared with TRBD1. The receptor was isolated from a woman of 80 years or more with active COVID-19. The specimen sequenced was peripheral blood. The CDR3 loop reads CASSPPRTGVGEQYF. In nucleotides, the CDR3 is TGTGCCAGCTCACCACCGCGGACAGGGGTGGGGGAGCAGTACTTC.